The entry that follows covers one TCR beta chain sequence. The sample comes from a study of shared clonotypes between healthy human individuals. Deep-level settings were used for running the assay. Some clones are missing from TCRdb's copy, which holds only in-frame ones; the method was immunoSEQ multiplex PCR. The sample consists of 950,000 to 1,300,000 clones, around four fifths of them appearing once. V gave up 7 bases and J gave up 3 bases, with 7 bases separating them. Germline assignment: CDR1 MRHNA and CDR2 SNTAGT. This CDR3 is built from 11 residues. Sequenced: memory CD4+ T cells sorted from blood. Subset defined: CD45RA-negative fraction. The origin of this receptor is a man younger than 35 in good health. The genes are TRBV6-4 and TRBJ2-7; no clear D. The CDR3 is CASTRVYEQYF. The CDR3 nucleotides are TGTGCCAGCACCCGGGTCTACGAGCAGTACTTC.